The sequence of this T cell receptor beta chain was determined in a study of technical replicates of blood from several donors. Germline-derived CDR1 and CDR2 are SQVTM and ANQGSEA. The CDR3 has 14 residues. The V gene lost 0 bases and the J gene lost 6 bases, with 14 bases spanning the gap. Sequencing used immunoSEQ multiplex PCR; TCRdb keeps in-frame clones, though not all of them. The sample holds about 88,000 clones; 95% are singletons and the top ten take 0.34%. The genes are TRBV29-1 and TRBJ1-2; no reliable D call. Sequencing was done on a sample of T cells isolated from PBMCs. This TCR was sampled from a human donor in good health. The CDR3 spells CSVEDRVASDGYTF. DNA for the CDR3: TGCAGCGTTGAAGATCGGGTGGCCTCCGATGGCTACACCTTC.